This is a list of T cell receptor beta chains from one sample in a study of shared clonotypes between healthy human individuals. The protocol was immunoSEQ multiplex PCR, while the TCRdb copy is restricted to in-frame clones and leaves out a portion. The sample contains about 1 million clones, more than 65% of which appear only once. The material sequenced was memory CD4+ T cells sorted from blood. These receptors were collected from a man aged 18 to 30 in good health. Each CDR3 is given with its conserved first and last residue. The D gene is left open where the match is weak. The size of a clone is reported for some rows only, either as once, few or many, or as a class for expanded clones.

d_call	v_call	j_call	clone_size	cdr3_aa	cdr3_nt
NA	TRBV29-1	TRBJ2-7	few	CSVTTSYEQYF	TGCAGCGTTACGACCTCCTACGAGCAGTACTTC
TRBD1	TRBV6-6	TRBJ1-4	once	CASRSGQGPRSEKLFF	TGTGCCAGCAGATCGGGACAGGGCCCGCGGAGCGAAAAACTGTTTTTT
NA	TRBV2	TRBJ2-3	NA	CASSGQRTDTQYF	TGTGCCAGCAGCGGCCAGAGGACAGATACGCAGTATTTT
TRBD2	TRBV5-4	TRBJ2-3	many	CASSLPGGSDTQYF	TGTGCCAGCAGCTTACCGGGAGGTTCAGATACGCAGTATTTT
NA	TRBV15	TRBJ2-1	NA	CATSRAGGEQFF	TGTGCCACCAGCAGAGCCGGGGGTGAGCAGTTCTTC
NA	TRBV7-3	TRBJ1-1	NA	CASSEVSSGEAFF	TGTGCCAGCAGCGAAGTGAGCAGCGGAGAAGCTTTCTTT
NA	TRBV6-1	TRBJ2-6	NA	CASSVTYGANVLTF	TGTGCCAGCAGTGTTACCTATGGGGCCAACGTCCTGACTTTC
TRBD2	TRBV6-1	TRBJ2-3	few	CASSEYTSGRGTDTQYF	TGTGCCAGCAGTGAATATACTAGCGGGAGAGGCACAGATACGCAGTATTTT
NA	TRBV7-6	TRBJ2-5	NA	CASSFTRGDGAQYF	TGTGCCAGCAGCTTTACGAGGGGGGATGGGGCCCAGTACTTC
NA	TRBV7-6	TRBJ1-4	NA	CASSLGEAEKLFF	TGTGCCAGCAGCTTGGGCGAGGCAGAAAAACTGTTTTTT
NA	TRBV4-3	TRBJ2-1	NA	CASSQDWGSWVRNEQFF	TGCGCCAGCAGCCAAGACTGGGGTAGCTGGGTGAGGAATGAGCAGTTCTTC
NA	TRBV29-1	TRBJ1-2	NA	CSADGQLGYTF	TGCAGCGCCGATGGACAGCTTGGCTACACCTTC
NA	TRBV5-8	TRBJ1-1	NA	CASSSPRHLSNTEAFF	TGTGCCAGCAGCTCTCCCCGACACCTAAGTAACACTGAAGCTTTCTTT
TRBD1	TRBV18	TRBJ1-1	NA	CASSRMGQGEKTEAFF	TGTGCCAGCTCACGAATGGGACAGGGTGAGAAAACTGAAGCTTTCTTT
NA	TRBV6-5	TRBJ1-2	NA	CATVTANYGYTF	TGTGCCACCGTGACTGCTAACTATGGCTACACCTTC
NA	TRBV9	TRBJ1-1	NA	CASSVDPGGTEAFF	TGTGCCAGCAGCGTAGACCCCGGGGGCACTGAAGCTTTCTTT
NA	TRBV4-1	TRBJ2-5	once	CASSQDSHGLQETQYF	TGCGCCAGCAGCCAAGACTCACACGGGTTACAAGAGACCCAGTACTTC
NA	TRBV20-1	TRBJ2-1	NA	CSAPENNEQFF	TGCAGTGCCCCGGAGAACAATGAGCAGTTCTTC
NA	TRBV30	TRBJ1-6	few	CAWSGSGSYNSPLHF	TGTGCCTGGAGTGGGTCGGGAAGCTATAATTCACCCCTCCACTTT
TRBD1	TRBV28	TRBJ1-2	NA	CASSLGQSGNYGYTF	TGTGCCAGCAGTTTGGGACAGTCGGGAAACTATGGCTACACCTTC